A selection of T cell receptor beta chains follows, all from one sample in a study of siplizumab effects on memory and regulatory T cells. The assay was immunoSEQ multiplex PCR, and TCRdb's table has in-frame clones only and misses some. The sample records 80,000 to 130,000 clones, 75% to 95% being singletons. The source material was CD4+ T cells sorted from blood. These TCRs come from a human donor in good health. Some clones in this sample may be carry-over from other donors' samples. CDR3s include the opening cysteine and the closing phenylalanine or tryptophan. The D gene is left open where the match is weak. Clone sizes are given selectively: once, few, many, or a class where the clone is expanded.

.	TRBV5-1	.	TRBJ2-7	TGCGCCAGCAGCTTTTCCCCGGGTCCAAGCCTCACCTACGAGCAGTACTTC	CASSFSPGPSLTYEQYF
.	TRBV5-1	.	TRBJ1-6	TGCGCCAGCAGCTTGGACAGCTATAATTCACCCCTCCACTTT	CASSLDSYNSPLHF
.	TRBV7-9	TRBD1	TRBJ1-2	TGTGCCAGCAGCTTAGCAGGGGGCCCTAACTATGGCTACACCTTC	CASSLAGGPNYGYTF
.	TRBV2	.	TRBJ1-3	TGTGCCAGCAGTGAATACGGTGAGGCCCCCGGGGAAGATTTT	CASSEYGEAPGEDF
.	TRBV7-9	.	TRBJ2-7	TGTGCCAGCAGCTTGCGGAGCTACGAGCAGTACTTC	CASSLRSYEQYF
.	TRBV7-3	TRBD2	TRBJ2-7	TGTGCCAGCAGCATAAAAGCGGGAGGGCAGTACGAGCAGTACTTC	CASSIKAGGQYEQYF
.	TRBV30	.	TRBJ1-5	TGTGCCTGGGGCCAGAACAATCAGCCCCAGCATTTT	CAWGQNNQPQHF
.	TRBV29-1	.	TRBJ2-7	TGCAGCGTTGAAGGACGCGTGGGACGAAGAAAATCCTACGAGCAGTACTTC	CSVEGRVGRRKSYEQYF
.	TRBV18	.	TRBJ2-7	TGTGCCAGCTCACCAACGAAAACTAGCTACGAGCAGTACTTC	CASSPTKTSYEQYF
.	TRBV19	.	TRBJ1-4	TGTGCCAGTAGTAACACCCTAGGGCCTGCTGAAAAACTGTTTTTT	CASSNTLGPAEKLFF
once	TRBV2	.	TRBJ2-3	TGTGCCAGCAGTGACCGTCGAAGCACAGATACGCAGTATTTT	CASSDRRSTDTQYF
once	TRBV7-8	.	TRBJ2-7	TGTGCCAGCAGCGGTAGAAGGACTCATCCCTACGAGCAGTACTTC	CASSGRRTHPYEQYF
.	TRBV21-1	.	TRBJ2-1	TGTGCCAGCAGCAAAGGGGGTCGAACAAATGAGCAGTTCTTC	CASSKGGRTNEQFF
.	TRBV28	.	TRBJ1-2	TGTGCCAGCAGCCAGGGACAATCCTATGGCTACACCTTC	CASSQGQSYGYTF
.	TRBV7-9	.	TRBJ2-3	TGTGCCAGCAGCTTAGGGGTAGGGTCGGATACGCAGTATTTT	CASSLGVGSDTQYF
.	TRBV29-1	.	TRBJ2-5	TGCAGCGTGGACTCAGGGGGGGAGACCCAGTACTTC	CSVDSGGETQYF
.	TRBV28	TRBD1	TRBJ2-6	TGTGCCAGCAGTACTCCACAGGGGTGGGGGGCCAACGTCCTGACTTTC	CASSTPQGWGANVLTF
.	TRBV28	.	TRBJ2-2	TGTGCCAGCAACCCCGGGACTCCGAACACCGGGGAGCTGTTTTTT	CASNPGTPNTGELFF
.	TRBV5-1	.	TRBJ2-5	TGCGCCAGCCAGATCCAAGAGACCCAGTACTTC	CASQIQETQYF
.	TRBV27	TRBD1	TRBJ2-3	TGTGCCAGCAGTTTAGGGGACAGGGTGGCAGATACGCAGTATTTT	CASSLGDRVADTQYF
once	TRBV5-5	.	TRBJ2-5	TGTGCCAGCAGAATTACCGGGACACTCCGGGAGACCCAGTACTTC	CASRITGTLRETQYF
.	TRBV9	.	TRBJ1-3	TGTGCCAGCAGCGTATTTGGAAGAACAGCTGGAAACACCATATATTTT	CASSVFGRTAGNTIYF
.	TRBV11-2	.	TRBJ2-3	TGTGCCAGCAGCCCTGGCTCAGATACGCAGTATTTT	CASSPGSDTQYF
.	TRBV5-6	.	TRBJ2-2	TGTGCCAGCAGCTTGGCTTCCCCCCCCGGGGAGCTGTTTTTT	CASSLASPPGELFF
.	TRBV29-1	TRBD1	TRBJ2-2	TGCAGCGTTGGACAGGGGAACACCGGGGAGCTGTTTTTT	CSVGQGNTGELFF
.	TRBV2	.	TRBJ1-3	TGTGCCAGCAACCGAGGGGTCCCTGGAAACACCATATATTTT	CASNRGVPGNTIYF
.	TRBV5-6	.	TRBJ1-1	TGTGCCAGCAGCTTGGGATCGGCGGGCATGAACACTGAAGCTTTCTTT	CASSLGSAGMNTEAFF
.	TRBV27	TRBD1	TRBJ2-1	TGTGCCAGCACCAAGGGACAGGGGAATGAGCAGTTCTTC	CASTKGQGNEQFF
once	TRBV18	.	TRBJ2-3	TGTGCCAGCTCACCCCTCGGGGGAGGCACAGATACGCAGTATTTT	CASSPLGGGTDTQYF
.	TRBV7-3	TRBD2	TRBJ2-5	TGTGCCAGCCGGGCGGCGGGAGACCCACAAGAGACCCAGTACTTC	CASRAAGDPQETQYF
.	TRBV19	.	TRBJ1-2	TGTGCCAGTAGTTTCACGAGGGACTACCCATATGGCTACACCTTC	CASSFTRDYPYGYTF
.	TRBV9	TRBD1	TRBJ2-7	TGTGCCAGCAGTGCCGGGACAGGGACTCTCGAGCAGTACTTC	CASSAGTGTLEQYF
.	TRBV19	.	TRBJ1-4	TGTGCCAGTAGGCGCCCTGGGCTGGATGAAAAACTGTTTTTT	CASRRPGLDEKLFF
.	TRBV7-9	.	TRBJ1-1	TGTGCCAGCAGCTGGCGTGGGGCCACTGAAGCTTTCTTT	CASSWRGATEAFF
.	TRBV5-1	TRBD1	TRBJ1-1	TGCGCCAGCAAGCGGCAGGGGGGCGTAGATACTGAAGCTTTCTTT	CASKRQGGVDTEAFF
once	TRBV27	.	TRBJ1-6	TGTGCCAGCAAGAGGGGGAGACAGGACGGCTCACCCCTCCACTTT	CASKRGRQDGSPLHF
.	TRBV6-1	.	TRBJ2-1	TGTGCCAGCACCCCAAAGTGGGATAACAATGAGCAGTTCTTC	CASTPKWDNNEQFF
once	TRBV7-9	.	TRBJ2-5	TGTGCCAGCAGCCCGAATGGGGGGCTCGGGGAGACCCAGTACTTC	CASSPNGGLGETQYF
.	TRBV30	.	TRBJ1-2	TGTGCCTGGATGAACAGCCCGAACTATGGCTACACCTTC	CAWMNSPNYGYTF
.	TRBV13	.	TRBJ2-1	TGTGCCAGCAGCTCTAAAGGGGGCTCCTACAATGAGCAGTTCTTC	CASSSKGGSYNEQFF
.	TRBV7-3	TRBD2	TRBJ2-1	TGTGCCAGCAGCTCATTGAAGGGCGGGGGCTACAATGAGCAGTTCTTC	CASSSLKGGGYNEQFF
.	TRBV7-9	.	TRBJ2-3	TGTGCCAGCATGGCGGGGCGATTCCCTAGCACAGATACGCAGTATTTT	CASMAGRFPSTDTQYF
.	TRBV5-1	TRBD2	TRBJ2-5	TGCGCCAGCAGCTTAACGACTAGCGATTTAGAGACCCAGTACTTC	CASSLTTSDLETQYF
.	TRBV10-3	.	TRBJ2-4	TGTGCCATCAGTGAGTCGGGGGAAACCAAAAACATTCAGTACTTC	CAISESGETKNIQYF